Following are 4 T cell receptor beta chains from one sample sequenced in a study of blood T cell repertoires in COVID-19. Here immunoSEQ multiplex PCR was the method, and the copy in TCRdb shows in-frame clones only, minus some. The sample lists about 300,000 clones; 65% to 90% were seen once. The sequenced sample consisted of PBMCs or T cells enriched from blood (not recorded which). Source of these receptors: a woman younger than 30 who had recovered from COVID-19.

The CDR3: CASSLIQSTDTQYF. DNA of the CDR3: TGTGCCAGCAGTTTAATACAGAGCACAGATACGCAGTATTTT. V is TRBV28 and J is TRBJ2-3; the D is unclear. Deletions cut 2 bases from V and 0 bases from J, with 6 bases between. The CDR3 is made up of 14 amino acids. CDR1 and CDR2 (germline): MDHEN, SYDVKM.

The chain links TRBV30 to TRBJ1-5, with a tentative D call TRBD1 (5 bases). Germline V gene sequence: CDR1 GTSNPN, CDR2 SVGIG (reference sequence). The CDR3 is 13 residues long. V was cut by 1 base and J by 6 bases, with 10 bases left in between. The CDR3 DNA reads TGTGCCTGGAGTGCAGGGTTTCGTCAGCCCCAGCATTTT. It translates to CAWSAGFRQPQHF.

The genes are TRBV5-3 and TRBJ2-1; 8 bases line up with TRBD2. TRBV5-3 is identified as an open reading frame with a role that is uncertain. Trimming took 3 bases from V and 12 from J; bases not matched to a gene: 26. This CDR3 is 19 amino acids long. CDR3 sequence: CARSSYGLAATQRGPVQFF. As DNA, the CDR3 is TGTGCCAGAAGCTCCTACGGACTAGCAGCAACACAACGAGGCCCCGTGCAGTTCTTC.

This chain uses TRBV12-3 or TRBV12-4 with TRBJ2-5; D may be TRBD2 (5 bases). V was pared by 3 bases and J by 7 bases, with 12 bases between. There are 13 residues in the CDR3. This CDR3 is CASSFASFGTQYF. The CDR3 DNA reads TGTGCCAGCAGTTTCGCTAGCTTCGGGACCCAGTACTTC.